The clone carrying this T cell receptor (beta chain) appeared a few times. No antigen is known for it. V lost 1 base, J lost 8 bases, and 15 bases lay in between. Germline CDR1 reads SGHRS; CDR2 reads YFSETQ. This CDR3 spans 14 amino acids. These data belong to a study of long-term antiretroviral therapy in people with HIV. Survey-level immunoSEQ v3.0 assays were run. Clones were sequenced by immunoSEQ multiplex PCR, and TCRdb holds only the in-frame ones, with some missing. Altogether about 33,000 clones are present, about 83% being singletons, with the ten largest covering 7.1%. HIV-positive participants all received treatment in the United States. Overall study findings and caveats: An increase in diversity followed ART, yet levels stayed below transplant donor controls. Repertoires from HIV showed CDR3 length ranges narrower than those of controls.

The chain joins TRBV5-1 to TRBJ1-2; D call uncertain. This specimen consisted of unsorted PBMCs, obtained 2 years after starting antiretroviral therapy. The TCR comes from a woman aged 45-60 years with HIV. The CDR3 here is CASSLRAPRKGYTF. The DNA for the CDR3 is TGCGCCAGCAGCTTGAGGGCACCAAGGAAGGGCTACACCTTC.